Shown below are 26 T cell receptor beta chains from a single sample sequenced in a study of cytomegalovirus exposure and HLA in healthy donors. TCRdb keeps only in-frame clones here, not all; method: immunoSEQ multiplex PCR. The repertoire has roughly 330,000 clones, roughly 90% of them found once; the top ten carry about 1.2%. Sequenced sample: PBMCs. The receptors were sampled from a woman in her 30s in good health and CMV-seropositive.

CDR3 amino acids: CASSQSGGGSDTQYF. Here the CDR3 DNA reads TGTGCCAGCAGCCAGAGCGGGGGGGGATCAGATACGCAGTATTTT. The chain couples TRBV6-6 to TRBJ2-3; 10 bases map to TRBD2. The CDR3 runs 15 residues. The V gene end was trimmed by 6 bases and the J gene end by 4 bases; junction bases not matched to a gene: 7. CDR1 is MNHNY, CDR2 SVGAGI, per germline (reference sequence).

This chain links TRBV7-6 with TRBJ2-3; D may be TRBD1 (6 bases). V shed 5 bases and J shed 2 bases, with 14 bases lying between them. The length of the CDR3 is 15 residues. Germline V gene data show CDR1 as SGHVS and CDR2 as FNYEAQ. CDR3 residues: CASSPRQGPTDTQYF. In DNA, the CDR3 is TGTGCCAGCAGCCCACGCCAGGGGCCCACAGATACGCAGTATTTT. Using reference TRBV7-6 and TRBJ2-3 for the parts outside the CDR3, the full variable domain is GAGVSQSPRYKVTKRGQDVALRCDPISGHVSLYWYRQALGQGPEFLTYFNYEAQQDKSGLPNDRFSAERPEGSISTLTIQRTEQRDSAMYRCASSPRQGPTDTQYFGPGTRLTVL.

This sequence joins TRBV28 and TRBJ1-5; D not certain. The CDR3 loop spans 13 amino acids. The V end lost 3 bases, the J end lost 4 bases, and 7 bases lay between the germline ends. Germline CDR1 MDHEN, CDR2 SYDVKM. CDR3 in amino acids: CASSLFQNQPQHF. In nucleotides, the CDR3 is TGTGCCAGCAGTTTGTTTCAGAATCAGCCCCAGCATTTT.

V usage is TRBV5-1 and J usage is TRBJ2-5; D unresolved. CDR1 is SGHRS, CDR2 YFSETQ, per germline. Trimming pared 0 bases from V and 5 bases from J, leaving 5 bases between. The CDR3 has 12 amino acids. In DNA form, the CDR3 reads TGCGCCAGCAGCTTGGCCGCGGAGACCCAGTACTTC. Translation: CASSLAAETQYF. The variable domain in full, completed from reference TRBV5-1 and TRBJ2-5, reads KAGVTQTPRYLIKTRGQQVTLSCSPISGHRSVSWYQQTPGQGLQFLFEYFSETQRNKGNFPGRFSGRQFSNSRSEMNVSTLELGDSALYLCASSLAAETQYFGPGTRLLVL.

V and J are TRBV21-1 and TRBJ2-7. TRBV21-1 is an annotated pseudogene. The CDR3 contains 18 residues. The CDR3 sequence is CASSLWTAQVGNFCEQYF. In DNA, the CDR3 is TGTGCCAGCAGCCTTTGGACCGCTCAAGTAGGAAATTTCTGCGAGCAGTACTTC.

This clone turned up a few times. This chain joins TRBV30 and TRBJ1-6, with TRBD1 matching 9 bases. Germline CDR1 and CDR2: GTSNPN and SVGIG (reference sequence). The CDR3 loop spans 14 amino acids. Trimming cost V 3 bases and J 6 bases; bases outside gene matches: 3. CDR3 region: CAWSPGQGNSPLHF. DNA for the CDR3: TGTGCCTGGAGCCCGGGACAGGGTAATTCACCCCTCCACTTT. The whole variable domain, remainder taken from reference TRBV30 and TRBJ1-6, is SQTIHQWPATLVQPVGSPLSLECTVEGTSNPNLYWYRQAAGRGLQLLFYSVGIGQISSEVPQNLSASRPQDRQFILSSKKLLLSDSGFYLCAWSPGQGNSPLHFGNGTRLTVT.

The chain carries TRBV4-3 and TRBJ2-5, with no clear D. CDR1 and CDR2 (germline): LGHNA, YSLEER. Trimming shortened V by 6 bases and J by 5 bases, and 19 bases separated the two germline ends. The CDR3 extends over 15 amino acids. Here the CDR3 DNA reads TGCGCCAGCAGTGAAGACATAGGGATGGGGGAGACCCAGTACTTC. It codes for CASSEDIGMGETQYF.

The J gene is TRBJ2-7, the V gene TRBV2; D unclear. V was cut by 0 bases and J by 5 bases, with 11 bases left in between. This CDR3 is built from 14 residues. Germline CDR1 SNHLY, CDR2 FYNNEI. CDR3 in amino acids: CASSEAVGYDEQYF. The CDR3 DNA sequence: TGTGCCAGCAGTGAAGCAGTGGGGTACGACGAGCAGTACTTC. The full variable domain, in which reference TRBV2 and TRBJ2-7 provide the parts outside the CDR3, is EPEVTQTPSHQVTQMGQEVILRCVPISNHLYFYWYRQILGQKVEFLVSFYNNEISEKSEIFDDQFSVERPDGSNFTLKIRSTKLEDSAMYFCASSEAVGYDEQYFGPGTRLTVT.

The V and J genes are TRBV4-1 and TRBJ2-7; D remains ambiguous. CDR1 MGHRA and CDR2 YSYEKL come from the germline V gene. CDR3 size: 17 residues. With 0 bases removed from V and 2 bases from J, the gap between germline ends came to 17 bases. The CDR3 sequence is CASSQDSIQISTYEQYF. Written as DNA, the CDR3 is TGCGCCAGCAGCCAAGATTCTATACAAATTTCAACCTACGAGCAGTACTTC.

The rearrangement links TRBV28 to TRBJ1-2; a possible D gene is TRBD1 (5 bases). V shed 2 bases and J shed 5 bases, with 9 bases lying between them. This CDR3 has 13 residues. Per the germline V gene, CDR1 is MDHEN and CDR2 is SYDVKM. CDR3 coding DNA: TGTGCCAGCAGTTTAACAGGATATTATGGCTACACCTTC. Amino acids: CASSLTGYYGYTF.

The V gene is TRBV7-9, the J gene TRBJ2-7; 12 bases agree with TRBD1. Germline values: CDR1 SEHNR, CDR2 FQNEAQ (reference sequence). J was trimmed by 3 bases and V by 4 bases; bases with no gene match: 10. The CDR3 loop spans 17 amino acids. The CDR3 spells CASSSGTGGRYVYEQYF. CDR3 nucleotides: TGTGCCAGCAGCTCCGGGACAGGGGGCAGGTACGTCTACGAGCAGTACTTC.

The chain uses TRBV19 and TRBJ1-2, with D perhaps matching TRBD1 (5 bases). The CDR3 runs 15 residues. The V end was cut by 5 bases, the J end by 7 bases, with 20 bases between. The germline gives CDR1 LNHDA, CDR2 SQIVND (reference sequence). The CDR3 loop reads CASSGPADSTGGYTF. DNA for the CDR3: TGTGCCAGTAGTGGTCCAGCTGACAGTACCGGTGGCTACACCTTC.

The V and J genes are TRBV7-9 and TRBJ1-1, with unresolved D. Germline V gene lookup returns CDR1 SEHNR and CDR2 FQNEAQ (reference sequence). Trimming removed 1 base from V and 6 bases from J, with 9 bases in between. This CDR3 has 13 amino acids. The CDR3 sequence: CASSLVEAPEAFF. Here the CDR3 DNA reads TGTGCCAGCAGCTTAGTGGAAGCCCCTGAAGCTTTCTTT.

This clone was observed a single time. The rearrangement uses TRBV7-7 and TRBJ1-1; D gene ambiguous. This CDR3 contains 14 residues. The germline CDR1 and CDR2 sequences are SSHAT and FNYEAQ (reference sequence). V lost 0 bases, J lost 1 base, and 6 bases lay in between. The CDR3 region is CASSLAGPNTEAFF. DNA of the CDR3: TGTGCCAGCAGCTTAGCCGGGCCGAACACTGAAGCTTTCTTT. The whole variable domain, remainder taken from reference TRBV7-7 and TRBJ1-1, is GAGVSQSPRYKVTKRGQDVTLRCDPISSHATLYWYQQALGQGPEFLTYFNYEAQPDKSGLPSDRFSAERPEGSISTLTIQRTEQRDSAMYRCASSLAGPNTEAFFGQGTRLTVV.

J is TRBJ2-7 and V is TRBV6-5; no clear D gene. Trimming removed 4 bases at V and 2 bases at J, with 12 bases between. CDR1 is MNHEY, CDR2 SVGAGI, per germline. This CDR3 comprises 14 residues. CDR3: CASSLLDGAYEQYF. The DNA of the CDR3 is TGTGCCAGCAGTTTATTGGACGGAGCCTACGAGCAGTACTTC.

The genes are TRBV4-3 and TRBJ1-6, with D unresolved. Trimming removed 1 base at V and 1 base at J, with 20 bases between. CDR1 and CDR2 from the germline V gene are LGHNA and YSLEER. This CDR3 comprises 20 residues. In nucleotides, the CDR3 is TGCGCCAGCAGCCAAGCTGGAGGGTATGGCTCCTATTCCTATAATTCACCCCTCCACTTT. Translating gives CASSQAGGYGSYSYNSPLHF.

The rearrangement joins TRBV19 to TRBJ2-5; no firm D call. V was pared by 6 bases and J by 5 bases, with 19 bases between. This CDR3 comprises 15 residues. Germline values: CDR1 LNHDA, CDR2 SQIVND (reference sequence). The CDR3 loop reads CASSQGKGIVETQYF. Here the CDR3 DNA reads TGTGCCAGTAGCCAAGGGAAAGGAATCGTTGAGACCCAGTACTTC.

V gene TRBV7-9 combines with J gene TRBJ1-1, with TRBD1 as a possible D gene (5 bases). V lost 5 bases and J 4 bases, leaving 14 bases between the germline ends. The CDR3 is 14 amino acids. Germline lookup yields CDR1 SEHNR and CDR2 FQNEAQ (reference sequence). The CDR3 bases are TGTGCCAGCAGCGCACAGGCTGAACCCACTGAAGCTTTCTTT. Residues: CASSAQAEPTEAFF.

The CDR3 reads CASSLVLGQPQHF. DNA for the CDR3: TGTGCCAGCAGCTTAGTTTTGGGGCAGCCCCAGCATTTT. The rearrangement joins TRBV7-2 to TRBJ1-5; no clear D gene. The ends were cut back, 1 base at V and 7 bases at J, with 8 bases in the middle. Per the germline V gene, CDR1 is SGHTA and CDR2 is FQGNSA. The CDR3 consists of 13 residues.

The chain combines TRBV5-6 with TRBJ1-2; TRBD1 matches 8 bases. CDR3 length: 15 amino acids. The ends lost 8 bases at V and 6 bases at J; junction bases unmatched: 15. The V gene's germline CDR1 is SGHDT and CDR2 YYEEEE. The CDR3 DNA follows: TGTGCCAGTATGCCTATCAGGACAGGGTTTAATGGCTACACCTTC. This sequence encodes CASMPIRTGFNGYTF. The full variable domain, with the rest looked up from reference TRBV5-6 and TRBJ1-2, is DAGVTQSPTHLIKTRGQQVTLRCSPKSGHDTVSWYQQALGQGPQFIFQYYEEEERQRGNFPDRFSGHQFPNYSSELNVNALLLGDSALYLCASMPIRTGFNGYTFGSGTRLTVV.

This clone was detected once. Here the CDR3 DNA reads TGTGCCAGCCAGGGGGAAGACTATGGCTACACCTTC. Amino acids: CASQGEDYGYTF. The V and J genes are TRBV9 and TRBJ1-2, with TRBD1 matching 7 bases. Germline trimming cut 7 bases from V and 3 bases from J; bases unmatched to any gene: 3. Germline CDR1 SGDLS, CDR2 YYNGEE. The CDR3 runs to 12 residues.

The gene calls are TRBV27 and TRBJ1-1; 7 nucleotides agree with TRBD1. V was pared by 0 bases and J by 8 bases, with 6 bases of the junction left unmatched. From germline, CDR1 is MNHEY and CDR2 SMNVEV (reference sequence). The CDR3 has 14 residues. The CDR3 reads CASSLSRTGLEAFF. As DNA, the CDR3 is TGTGCCAGCAGTTTATCCCGGACAGGTTTAGAAGCTTTCTTT.

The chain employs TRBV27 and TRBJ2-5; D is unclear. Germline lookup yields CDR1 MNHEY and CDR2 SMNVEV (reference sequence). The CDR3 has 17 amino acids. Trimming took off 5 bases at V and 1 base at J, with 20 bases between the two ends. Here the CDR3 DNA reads TGTGCCAGCAGTCCACCTCGTGTAGGACGGCTCCAAGAGACCCAGTACTTC. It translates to CASSPPRVGRLQETQYF.

The CDR3 region has the DNA TGTGCCTGGAGTGTACGGAGAGGGGAGGTCTACGAGCAGTACTTC. Its translation is CAWSVRRGEVYEQYF. V usage is TRBV30 and J usage is TRBJ2-7; tentatively, D is TRBD2 (6 bases). Germline assignment: CDR1 GTSNPN and CDR2 SVGIG (reference sequence). V shed 0 bases and J shed 3 bases, with 15 bases lying between them. This CDR3 is built from 15 residues. Complete variable domain (other parts from reference TRBV30 and TRBJ2-7): SQTIHQWPATLVQPVGSPLSLECTVEGTSNPNLYWYRQAAGRGLQLLFYSVGIGQISSEVPQNLSASRPQDRQFILSSKKLLLSDSGFYLCAWSVRRGEVYEQYFGPGTRLTVT.

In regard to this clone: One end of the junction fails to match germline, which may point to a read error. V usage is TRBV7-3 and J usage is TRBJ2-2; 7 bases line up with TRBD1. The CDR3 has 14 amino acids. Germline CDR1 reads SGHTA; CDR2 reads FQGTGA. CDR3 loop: CASSLTGDPGELFF. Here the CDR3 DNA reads TGTGCCAGCAGCCTAACAGGGGATCCCGGGGAGCTGTTTTTT.

CDR3 amino acids: CSVGPGTSGGVGTGELFF. In DNA, the CDR3 is TGCAGCGTGGGTCCCGGGACTAGCGGGGGCGTTGGCACCGGGGAGCTGTTTTTT. The rearrangement joins TRBV29-1 to TRBJ2-2; the match to TRBD2 covers 14 bases. The CDR3 is 18 amino acids. Germline loops: CDR1 SQVTM, CDR2 ANQGSEA. The junction had 13 bases not matched to a gene; V was cut back by 6 bases and J by 4 bases.